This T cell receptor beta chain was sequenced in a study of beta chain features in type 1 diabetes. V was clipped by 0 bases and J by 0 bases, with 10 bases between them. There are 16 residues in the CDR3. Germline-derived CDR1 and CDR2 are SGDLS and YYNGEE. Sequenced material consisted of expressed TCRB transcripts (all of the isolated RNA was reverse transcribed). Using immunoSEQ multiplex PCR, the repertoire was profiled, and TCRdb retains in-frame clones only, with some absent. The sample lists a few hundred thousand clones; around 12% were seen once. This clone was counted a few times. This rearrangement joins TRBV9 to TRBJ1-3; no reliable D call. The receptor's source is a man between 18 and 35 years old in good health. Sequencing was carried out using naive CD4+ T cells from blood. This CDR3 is CASSVESHSSGNTIYF. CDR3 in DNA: TGTGCCAGCAGCGTAGAGAGCCACAGCTCTGGAAACACCATATATTTT.